This T cell receptor (beta chain) was retrieved from a study of human T cells and chemical hapten exposure. TCRdb re-called the RACE reads with MiXCR, one entry per CDR3 protein. The data contain around 300,000 distinct CDR3 sequences, around 5% of them seen just once; the ten biggest clones take up roughly 8.2%. Documented time point: pre-sensitization, week 0. Treatment specified: therapeutic diphenylcyclopropenone sensitization with weekly scalp DPC. Findings and caveats of the study: Among TCRs, those above 1 in 1000 frequency were unaffected by DPC sensitization. Against controls, expanded TCRs gave rise to significantly more large CDR3 similarity clusters.

This clonotype was recorded many times. Its antigen is undetermined. The specimen comprised whole blood, sampled in connection with sensitization to the hapten diphenylcyclopropenone (DPC). The source is a woman aged 18-35 years with alopecia areata. Some clones in this sample may be carry-over from other donors' samples.

This chain's CDR3 is CASSPGLAGNEQFF. The CDR3 DNA is TGTGCCAGCAGCCCGGGACTAGCGGGCAATGAGCAGTTCTTC. This chain uses TRBV12-3 or TRBV12-4 with TRBJ2-1; 12 bases agree with TRBD2. V shed 6 bases and J 6 bases; nucleotides not matched to a gene: 3. The CDR3 is made up of 14 amino acids.